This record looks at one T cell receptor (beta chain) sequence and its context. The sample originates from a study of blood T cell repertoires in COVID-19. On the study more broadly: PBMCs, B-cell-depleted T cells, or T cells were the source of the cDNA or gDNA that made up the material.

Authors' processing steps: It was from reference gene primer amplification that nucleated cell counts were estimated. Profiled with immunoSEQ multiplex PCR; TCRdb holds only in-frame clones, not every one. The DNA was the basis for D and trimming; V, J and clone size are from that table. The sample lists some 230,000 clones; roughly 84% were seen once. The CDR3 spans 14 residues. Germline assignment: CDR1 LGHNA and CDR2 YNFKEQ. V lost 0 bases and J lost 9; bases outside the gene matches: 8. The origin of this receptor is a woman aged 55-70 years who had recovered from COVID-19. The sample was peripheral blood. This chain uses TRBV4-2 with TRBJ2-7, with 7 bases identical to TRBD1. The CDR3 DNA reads TGTGCCAGCAGCCAAGATAACAGGGGATCCGTGCAGTACTTC. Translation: CASSQDNRGSVQYF.